This note documents a single TCR beta chain sequence. The data were produced by immunoSEQ multiplex PCR, yet TCRdb's version contains in-frame clones alone and is incomplete. The sample includes fewer than 200,000 clones, approximately 90% of them seen just once. The sample belongs to a study of blood T cell repertoires in COVID-19. The CDR3 totals 14 residues. Germline V gene data show CDR1 as SGHNT and CDR2 as YENEEA. Trimming removed 1 base from V and 4 bases from J, with 7 bases in between. The sample taken for sequencing was peripheral blood. The clonotype originates from a man between 18 and 35 years old with COVID-19, enrolled during active disease. V and J are TRBV11-3 and TRBJ2-2; D gene uncertain. In nucleotides, the CDR3 is TGTGCCAGCAGCTTAGCTCTCGGCACCGGGGAGCTGTTTTTT. It codes for CASSLALGTGELFF.